This T cell receptor beta chain originates from a study of spatial heterogeneity in lung cancer. On the study more broadly: The approximately 77 donors had untreated early-stage non-small cell lung cancer. Detected sequences consistently included more beta-chain ones than alpha-chain ones. In the raw reads, each unique TCR and UMI combination was present more than ten times on average. Sequenced were any available follow-up PBMC samples, which had been obtained a median of approximately two years after resection.

The time point is: blood at routine non-recurrence follow-up after resection. Tumor, nontumor lung or frozen PBMC supplied whole RNA, sequenced without sorting. This clonotype was detected only a few times. This CDR3 spans 14 amino acids. CDR1 and CDR2 (germline): SGHRS, YFSETQ. V was cut by 4 bases and J by 0 bases, with 11 bases left in between. Via MiXCR, TCRdb re-called the 5' RACE reads, giving one row per CDR3 protein. The sample has roughly 120,000 distinct CDR3 sequences, less than 15% seen once. The chain recombines TRBV5-1 with TRBJ2-7; the D gene is possibly TRBD2 (5 bases). This TCR came from a male donor with early-stage non-small cell lung cancer. Sequenced material: PBMCs, taken at follow-up. Here the CDR3 reads CASSASGSSYEQYF. The CDR3 DNA sequence: TGCGCCAGCAGCGCTTCGGGGAGCTCCTACGAGCAGTACTTC.